These 5 T cell receptor beta chains came from one sample sequenced in a study of early T cells in non-severe SARS-CoV-2 infection. TCRdb re-analysed the 5' RACE reads in MiXCR, keeping a single row per CDR3 protein. This repertoire shows about 48,000 distinct CDR3 sequences, around 9.5% found once; its top ten account for about 8.6%. Source material: whole blood. The receptors were sampled from an adult who was a healthcare worker with PCR-confirmed SARS-CoV-2 infection or an uninfected control (not recorded which).

The chain carries TRBV10-3 and TRBJ2-7; D assignment may be TRBD1 or TRBD2 (5 bases each). V gave up 2 bases and J gave up 2 bases, with 7 bases separating them. Germline V lookup: CDR1 ENHRY, CDR2 SYGVKD. CDR3 length: 13 amino acids. In DNA form, the CDR3 reads TGTGCCATCAGTGAGGGGACCCCCTACGAGCAGTACTTC. Translating gives CAISEGTPYEQYF.

This chain joins TRBV4-2 and TRBJ2-1, with unresolved D. This CDR3 has 16 amino acids. V was pared by 1 base and J by 7 bases, with 17 bases between. Germline CDR1 and CDR2: LGHNA and YNFKEQ. In nucleotides, the CDR3 is TGTGCCAGCAGCCAAGCCCCCCACGGGCTGGTAAATGAGCAGTTCTTC. Translated: CASSQAPHGLVNEQFF.

Only a few counts were recorded for this clonotype. The CDR3, as DNA: TGTGCCAGCAGTGACCCCGCCTCCTACGAGCAGTACTTC. Encoded protein: CASSDPASYEQYF. The chain employs TRBV28 and TRBJ2-7; D gene unclear. This CDR3 comprises 13 residues. Deletions cut 5 bases from V and 0 bases from J, with 8 bases between. From germline, CDR1 is MDHEN and CDR2 SYDVKM.

The chain joins TRBV12-3 or TRBV12-4 to TRBJ2-7; no firm D call. V lost 7 bases and J 7 bases, leaving 14 bases between the germline ends. This CDR3 spans 12 amino acids. CDR3 sequence (DNA): TGTGCCAGCACCCTGGGGATAGGGGAGCAGTACTTC. Translated, it gives CASTLGIGEQYF.

In its sample, this clonotype was seen a few times. The gene calls are TRBV20-1 and TRBJ1-2, with D uncertain. Germline CDR1 reads DFQATT; CDR2 reads SNEGSKA (reference sequence). This CDR3 contains 15 residues. V was pared by 4 bases and J by 3 bases, with 18 bases between. Here the CDR3 reads CSAKDPGSIYYGYTF. CDR3 coding DNA: TGCAGTGCTAAAGATCCGGGATCTATATACTATGGCTACACCTTC.